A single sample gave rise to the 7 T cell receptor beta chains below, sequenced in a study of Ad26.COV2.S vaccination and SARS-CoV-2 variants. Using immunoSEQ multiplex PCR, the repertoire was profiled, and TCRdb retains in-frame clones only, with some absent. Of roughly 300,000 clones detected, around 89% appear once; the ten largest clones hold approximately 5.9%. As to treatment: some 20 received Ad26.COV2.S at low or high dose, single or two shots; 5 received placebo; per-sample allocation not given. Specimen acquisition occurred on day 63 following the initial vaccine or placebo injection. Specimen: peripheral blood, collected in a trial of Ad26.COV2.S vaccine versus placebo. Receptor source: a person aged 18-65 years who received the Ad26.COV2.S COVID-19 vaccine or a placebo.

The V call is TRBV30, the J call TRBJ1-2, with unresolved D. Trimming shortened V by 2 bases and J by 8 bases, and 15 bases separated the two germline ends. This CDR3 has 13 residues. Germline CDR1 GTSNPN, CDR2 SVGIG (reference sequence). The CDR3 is CAWSSDFSEGYTF. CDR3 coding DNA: TGTGCCTGGAGTTCAGACTTTTCCGAGGGCTACACCTTC.

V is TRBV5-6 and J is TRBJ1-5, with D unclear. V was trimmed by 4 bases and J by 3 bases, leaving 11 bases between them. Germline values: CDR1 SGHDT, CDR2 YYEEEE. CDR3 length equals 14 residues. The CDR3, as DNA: TGTGCCAGCAGCCTAGGATCCGCCAATCAGCCCCAGCATTTT. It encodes CASSLGSANQPQHF.

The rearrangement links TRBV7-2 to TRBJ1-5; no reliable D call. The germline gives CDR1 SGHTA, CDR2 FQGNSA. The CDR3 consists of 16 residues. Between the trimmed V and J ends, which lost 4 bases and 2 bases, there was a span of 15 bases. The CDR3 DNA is TGTGCCAGCAGCTCCGCGGACCCCTTTGGCAATCAGCCCCAGCATTTT. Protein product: CASSSADPFGNQPQHF.

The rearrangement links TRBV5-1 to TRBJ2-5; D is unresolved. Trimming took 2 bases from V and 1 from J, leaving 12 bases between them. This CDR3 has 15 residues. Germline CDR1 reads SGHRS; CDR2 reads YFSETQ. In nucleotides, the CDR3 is TGCGCCAGCAGCTTTGAGAGGTCTTCCCAAGAGACCCAGTACTTC. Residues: CASSFERSSQETQYF.

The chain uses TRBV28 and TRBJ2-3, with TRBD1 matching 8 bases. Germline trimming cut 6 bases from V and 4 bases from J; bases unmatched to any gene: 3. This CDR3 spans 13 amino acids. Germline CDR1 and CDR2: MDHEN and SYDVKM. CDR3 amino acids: CASRWTGPDTQYF. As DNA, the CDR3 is TGTGCCAGCAGGTGGACAGGGCCAGATACGCAGTATTTT.

CDR3 amino acids: CASSLGAGVYNEQFF. CDR3 DNA: TGTGCCAGCAGCTTAGGAGCGGGAGTCTACAATGAGCAGTTCTTC. J is TRBJ2-1 and V is TRBV7-8; TRBD2 matches 8 bases. Trimming removed 1 base from V and 3 bases from J; junction bases left unmatched: 2. The germline V gene encodes CDR1 SGHVS and CDR2 FQNEAQ. The CDR3 sequence is 15 residues long.

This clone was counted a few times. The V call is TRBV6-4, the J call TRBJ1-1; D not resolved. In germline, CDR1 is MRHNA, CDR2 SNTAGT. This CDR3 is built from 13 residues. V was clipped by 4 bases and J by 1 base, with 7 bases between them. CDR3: CASSVEPNTEAFF. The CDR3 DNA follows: TGTGCCAGCAGTGTGGAACCGAACACTGAAGCTTTCTTT.